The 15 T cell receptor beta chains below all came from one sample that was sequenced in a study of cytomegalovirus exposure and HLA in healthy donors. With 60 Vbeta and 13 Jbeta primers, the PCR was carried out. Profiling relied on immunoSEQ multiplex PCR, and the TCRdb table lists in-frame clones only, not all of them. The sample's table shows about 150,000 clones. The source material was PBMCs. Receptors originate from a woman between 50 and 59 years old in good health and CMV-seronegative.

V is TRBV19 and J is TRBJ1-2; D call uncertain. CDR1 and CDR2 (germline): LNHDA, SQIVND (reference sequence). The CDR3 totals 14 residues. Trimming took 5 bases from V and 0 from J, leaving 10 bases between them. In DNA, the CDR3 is TGTGCCAGTAGTCCCGTGAGAGCTAACTATGGCTACACCTTC. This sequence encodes CASSPVRANYGYTF.

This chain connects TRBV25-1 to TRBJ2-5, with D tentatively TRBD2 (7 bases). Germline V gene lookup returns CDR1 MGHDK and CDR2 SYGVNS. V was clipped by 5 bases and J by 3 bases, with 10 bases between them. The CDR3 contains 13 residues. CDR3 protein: CASSRGAEETQYF. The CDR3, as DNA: TGTGCCAGCAGTCGGGGGGCTGAAGAGACCCAGTACTTC.

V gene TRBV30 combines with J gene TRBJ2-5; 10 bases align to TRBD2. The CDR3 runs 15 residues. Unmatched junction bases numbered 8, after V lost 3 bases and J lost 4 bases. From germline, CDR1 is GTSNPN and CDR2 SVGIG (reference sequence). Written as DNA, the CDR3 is TGTGCCTGGAGCGCTAGCGGGGGTCCGGGAGAGACCCAGTACTTC. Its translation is CAWSASGGPGETQYF.

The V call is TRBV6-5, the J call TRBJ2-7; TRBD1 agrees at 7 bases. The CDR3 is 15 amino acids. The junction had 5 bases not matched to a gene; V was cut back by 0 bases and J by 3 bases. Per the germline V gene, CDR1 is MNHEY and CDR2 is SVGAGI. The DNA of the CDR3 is TGTGCCAGCAGTTACTCTAGGACAGGAGACTACGAGCAGTACTTC. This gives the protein CASSYSRTGDYEQYF.

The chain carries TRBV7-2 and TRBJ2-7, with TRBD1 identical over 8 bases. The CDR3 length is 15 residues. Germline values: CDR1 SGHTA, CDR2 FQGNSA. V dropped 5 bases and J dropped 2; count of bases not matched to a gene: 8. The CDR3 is CASSLGQGRTYEQYF. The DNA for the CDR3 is TGTGCCAGCAGCCTCGGACAGGGAAGGACCTACGAGCAGTACTTC.

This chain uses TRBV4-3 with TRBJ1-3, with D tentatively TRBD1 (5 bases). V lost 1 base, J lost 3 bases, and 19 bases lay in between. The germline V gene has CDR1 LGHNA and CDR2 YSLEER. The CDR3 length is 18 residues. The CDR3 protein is CASSQGGTPGTVGNTIYF. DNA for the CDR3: TGCGCCAGCAGCCAAGGCGGGACCCCCGGGACGGTTGGAAACACCATATATTTT.

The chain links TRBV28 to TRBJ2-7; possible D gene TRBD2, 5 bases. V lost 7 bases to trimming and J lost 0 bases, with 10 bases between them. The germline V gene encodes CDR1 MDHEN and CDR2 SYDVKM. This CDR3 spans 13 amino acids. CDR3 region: CASTEGGSYEQYF. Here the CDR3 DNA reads TGTGCCAGCACCGAGGGCGGCTCCTACGAGCAGTACTTC. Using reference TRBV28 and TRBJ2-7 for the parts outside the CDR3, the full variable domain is DVKVTQSSRYLVKRTGEKVFLECVQDMDHENMFWYRQDPGLGLRLIYFSYDVKMKEKGDIPEGYSVSREKKERFSLILESASTNQTSMYLCASTEGGSYEQYFGPGTRLTVT.

CDR3: CASSGQGLPQETQYF. For the CDR3, the DNA is TGTGCCAGCAGTGGACAGGGGCTCCCCCAAGAGACCCAGTACTTC. The genes are TRBV6-6 and TRBJ2-5, with 9 bases aligning to TRBD1. Germline V gives CDR1 MNHNY, CDR2 SVGAGI (reference sequence). The CDR3 contains 15 residues. Germline trimming cut 5 bases from V and 1 base from J; bases unmatched to any gene: 5.

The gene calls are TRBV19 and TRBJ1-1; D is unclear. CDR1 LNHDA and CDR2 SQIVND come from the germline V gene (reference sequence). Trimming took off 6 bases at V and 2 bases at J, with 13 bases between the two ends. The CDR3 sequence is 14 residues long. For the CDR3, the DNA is TGTGCCAGTAGGGCATACCCAGATAACACTGAAGCTTTCTTT. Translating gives CASRAYPDNTEAFF.

CDR3 amino acids: CASRAANEKLFF. Here the CDR3 DNA reads TGTGCCAGCAGGGCCGCTAATGAAAAACTGTTTTTT. This chain links TRBV27 with TRBJ1-4; D gene unclear. Germline assignment: CDR1 MNHEY and CDR2 SMNVEV (reference sequence). The V end was cut by 6 bases, the J end by 3 bases, with 5 bases between. CDR3 length: 12 amino acids.

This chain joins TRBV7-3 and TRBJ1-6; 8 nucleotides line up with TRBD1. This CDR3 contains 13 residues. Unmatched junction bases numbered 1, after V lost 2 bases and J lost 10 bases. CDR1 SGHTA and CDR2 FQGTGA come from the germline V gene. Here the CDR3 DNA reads TGTGCCAGCAGCTTAGCAGGGGGCTCACCCCTCCACTTT. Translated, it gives CASSLAGGSPLHF.

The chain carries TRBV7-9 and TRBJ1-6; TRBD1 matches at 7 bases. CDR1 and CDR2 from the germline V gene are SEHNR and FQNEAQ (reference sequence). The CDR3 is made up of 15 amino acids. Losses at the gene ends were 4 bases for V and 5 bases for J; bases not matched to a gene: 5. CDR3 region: CASSSQTGNNSPLHF. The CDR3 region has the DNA TGTGCCAGCAGCTCGCAGACAGGGAATAATTCACCCCTCCACTTT.

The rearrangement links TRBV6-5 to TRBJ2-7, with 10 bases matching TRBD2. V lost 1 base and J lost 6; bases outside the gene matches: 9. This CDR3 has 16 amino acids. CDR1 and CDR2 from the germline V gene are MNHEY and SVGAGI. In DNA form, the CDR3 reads TGTGCCAGCAGTTACTGGGGTAGCGGGAGGTCTCGCGAGCAGTACTTC. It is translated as CASSYWGSGRSREQYF.

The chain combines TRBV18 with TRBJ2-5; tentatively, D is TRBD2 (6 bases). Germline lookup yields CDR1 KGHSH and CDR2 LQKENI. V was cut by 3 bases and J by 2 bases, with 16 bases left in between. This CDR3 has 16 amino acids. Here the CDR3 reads CASSPQRVGGQETQYF. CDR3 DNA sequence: TGTGCCAGCTCACCCCAACGGGTGGGGGGTCAAGAGACCCAGTACTTC.

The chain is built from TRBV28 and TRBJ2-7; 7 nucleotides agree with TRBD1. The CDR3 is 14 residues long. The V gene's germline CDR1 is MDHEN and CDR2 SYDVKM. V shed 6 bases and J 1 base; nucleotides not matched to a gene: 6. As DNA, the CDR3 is TGTGCCAGCAGGCCGACAGGGCAGTCCTACGAGCAGTACTTC. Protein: CASRPTGQSYEQYF. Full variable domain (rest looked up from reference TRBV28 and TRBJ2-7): DVKVTQSSRYLVKRTGEKVFLECVQDMDHENMFWYRQDPGLGLRLIYFSYDVKMKEKGDIPEGYSVSREKKERFSLILESASTNQTSMYLCASRPTGQSYEQYFGPGTRLTVT.